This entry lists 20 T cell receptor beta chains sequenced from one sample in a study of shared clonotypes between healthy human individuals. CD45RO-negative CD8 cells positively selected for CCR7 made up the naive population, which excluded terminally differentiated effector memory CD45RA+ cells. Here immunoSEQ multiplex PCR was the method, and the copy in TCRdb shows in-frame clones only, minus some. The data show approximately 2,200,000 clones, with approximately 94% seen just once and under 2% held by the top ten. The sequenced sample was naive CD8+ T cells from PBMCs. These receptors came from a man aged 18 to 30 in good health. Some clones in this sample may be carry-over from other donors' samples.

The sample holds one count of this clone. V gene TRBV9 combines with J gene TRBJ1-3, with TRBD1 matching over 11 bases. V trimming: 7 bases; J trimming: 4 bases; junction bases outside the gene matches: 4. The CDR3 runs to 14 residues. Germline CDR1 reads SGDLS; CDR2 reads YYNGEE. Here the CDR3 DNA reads TGTGCCAGCGGACAGGGGGCATCGGGAAACACCATATATTTT. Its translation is CASGQGASGNTIYF.

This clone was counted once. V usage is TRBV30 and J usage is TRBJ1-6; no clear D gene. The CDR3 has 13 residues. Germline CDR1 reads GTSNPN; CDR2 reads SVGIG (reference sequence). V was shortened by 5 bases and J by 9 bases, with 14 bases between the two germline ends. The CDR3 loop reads CAWSVEGGSPLHF. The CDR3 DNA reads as TGTGCCTGGTCGGTGGAGGGCGGTTCACCCCTCCACTTT.

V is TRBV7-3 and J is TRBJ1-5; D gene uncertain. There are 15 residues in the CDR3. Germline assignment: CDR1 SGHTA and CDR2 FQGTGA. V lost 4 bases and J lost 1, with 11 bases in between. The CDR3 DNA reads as TGTGCCAGCAGCTCAGACTTAGGGAGCAATCAGCCCCAGCATTTT. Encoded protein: CASSSDLGSNQPQHF.

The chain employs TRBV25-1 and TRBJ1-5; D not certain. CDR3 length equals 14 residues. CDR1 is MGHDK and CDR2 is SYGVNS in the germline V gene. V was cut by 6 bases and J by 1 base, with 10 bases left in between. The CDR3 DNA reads TGTGCCAGCAGCGTAACAGTGAGCAATCAGCCCCAGCATTTT. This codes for CASSVTVSNQPQHF. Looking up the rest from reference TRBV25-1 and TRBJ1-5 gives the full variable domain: EADIYQTPRYLVIGTGKKITLECSQTMGHDKMYWYQQDPGMELHLIHYSYGVNSTEKGDLSSESTVSRIRTEHFPLTLESARPSHTSQYLCASSVTVSNQPQHFGDGTRLSIL.

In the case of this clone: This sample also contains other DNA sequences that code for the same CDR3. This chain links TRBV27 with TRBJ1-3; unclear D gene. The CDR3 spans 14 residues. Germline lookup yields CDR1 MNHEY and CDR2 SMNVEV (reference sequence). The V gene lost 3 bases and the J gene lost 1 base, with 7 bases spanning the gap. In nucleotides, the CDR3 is TGTGCCAGCAGTTTGTTTGGGTCTGGAAACACCATATATTTT. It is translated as CASSLFGSGNTIYF.

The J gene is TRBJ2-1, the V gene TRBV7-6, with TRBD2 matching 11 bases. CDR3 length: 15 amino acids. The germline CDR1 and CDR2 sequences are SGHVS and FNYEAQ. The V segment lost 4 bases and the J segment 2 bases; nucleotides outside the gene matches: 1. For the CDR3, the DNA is TGTGCCAGCAGCTCTAGCGGGAGGACCTACAATGAGCAGTTCTTC. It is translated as CASSSSGRTYNEQFF.

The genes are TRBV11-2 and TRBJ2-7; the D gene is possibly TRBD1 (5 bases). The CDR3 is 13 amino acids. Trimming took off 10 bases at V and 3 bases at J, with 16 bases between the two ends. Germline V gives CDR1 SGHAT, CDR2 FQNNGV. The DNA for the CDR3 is TGTGCCAAACTACAGGTTAAGGGCTACGAGCAGTACTTC. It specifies CAKLQVKGYEQYF.

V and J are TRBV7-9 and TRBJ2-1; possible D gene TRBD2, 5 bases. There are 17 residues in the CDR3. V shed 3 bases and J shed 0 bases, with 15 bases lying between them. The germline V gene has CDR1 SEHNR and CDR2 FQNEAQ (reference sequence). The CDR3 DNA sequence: TGTGCCAGCAGCTTTAAACGGGGAGAAAGCTCCTACAATGAGCAGTTCTTC. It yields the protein CASSFKRGESSYNEQFF.

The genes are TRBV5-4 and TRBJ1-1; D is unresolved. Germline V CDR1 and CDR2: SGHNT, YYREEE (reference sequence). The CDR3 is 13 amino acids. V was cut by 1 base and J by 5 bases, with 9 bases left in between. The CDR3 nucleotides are TGTGCCAGCAGCTTGATCGGGGTTACTGAAGCTTTCTTT. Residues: CASSLIGVTEAFF. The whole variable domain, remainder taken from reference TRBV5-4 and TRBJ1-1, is ETGVTQSPTHLIKTRGQQVTLRCSSQSGHNTVSWYQQALGQGPQFIFQYYREEENGRGNFPPRFSGLQFPNYSSELNVNALELDDSALYLCASSLIGVTEAFFGQGTRLTVV.

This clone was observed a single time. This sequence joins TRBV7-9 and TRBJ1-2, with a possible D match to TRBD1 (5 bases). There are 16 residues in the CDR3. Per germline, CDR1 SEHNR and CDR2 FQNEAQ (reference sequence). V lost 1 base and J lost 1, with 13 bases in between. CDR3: CASSLGAMGDNYGYTF. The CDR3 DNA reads TGTGCCAGCAGCTTAGGCGCGATGGGGGATAACTATGGCTACACCTTC.

CDR3 sequence: CASSQVGAGHNTEAFF. For the CDR3, the DNA is TGCGCCAGCAGCCAAGTGGGGGCAGGGCATAACACTGAAGCTTTCTTT. The chain is built from TRBV4-1 and TRBJ1-1, with a tentative D call TRBD1 (6 bases). This CDR3 region has 16 residues. Germline V gives CDR1 MGHRA, CDR2 YSYEKL. The ends were cut back, 1 base at V and 2 bases at J, with 14 bases in the middle.

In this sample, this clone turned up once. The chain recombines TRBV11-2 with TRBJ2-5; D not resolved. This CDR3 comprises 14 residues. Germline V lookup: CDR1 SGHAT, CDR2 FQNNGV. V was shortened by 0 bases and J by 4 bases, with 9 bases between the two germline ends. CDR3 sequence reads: CASSLDSPAETQYF. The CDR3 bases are TGTGCCAGCAGCTTAGACTCCCCAGCAGAGACCCAGTACTTC.

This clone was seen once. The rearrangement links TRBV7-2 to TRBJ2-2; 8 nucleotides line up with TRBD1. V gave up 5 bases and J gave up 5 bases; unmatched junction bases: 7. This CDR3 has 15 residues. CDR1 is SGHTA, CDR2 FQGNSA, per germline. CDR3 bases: TGTGCCAGCAGCCCCAGACAGGGGTCAACCGGGGAGCTGTTTTTT. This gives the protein CASSPRQGSTGELFF.

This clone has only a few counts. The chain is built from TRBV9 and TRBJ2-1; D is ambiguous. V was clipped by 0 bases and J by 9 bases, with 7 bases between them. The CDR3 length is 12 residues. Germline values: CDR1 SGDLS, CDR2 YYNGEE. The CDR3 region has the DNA TGTGCCAGCAGCGTAGTAGTGGGTGAGCAGTTCTTC. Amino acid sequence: CASSVVVGEQFF.

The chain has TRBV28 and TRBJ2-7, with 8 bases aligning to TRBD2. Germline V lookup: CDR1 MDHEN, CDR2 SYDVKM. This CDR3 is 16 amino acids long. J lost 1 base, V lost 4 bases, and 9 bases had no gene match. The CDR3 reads CASSSVGGLVSYEQYF. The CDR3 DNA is TGTGCCAGCAGTTCCGTAGGGGGACTAGTTTCCTACGAGCAGTACTTC.

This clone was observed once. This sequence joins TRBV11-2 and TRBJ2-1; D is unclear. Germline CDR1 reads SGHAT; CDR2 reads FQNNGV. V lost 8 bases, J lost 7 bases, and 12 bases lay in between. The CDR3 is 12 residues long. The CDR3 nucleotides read TGTGCCAGCCTAGGAGTAGAAAATGAGCAGTTCTTC. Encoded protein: CASLGVENEQFF.

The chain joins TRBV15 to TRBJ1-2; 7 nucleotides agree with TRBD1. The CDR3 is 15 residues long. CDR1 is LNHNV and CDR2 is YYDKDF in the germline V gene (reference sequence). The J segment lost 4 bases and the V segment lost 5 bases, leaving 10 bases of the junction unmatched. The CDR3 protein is CATSGETGSIYGYTF. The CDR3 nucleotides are TGTGCCACCAGCGGCGAGACAGGGAGCATCTATGGCTACACCTTC.

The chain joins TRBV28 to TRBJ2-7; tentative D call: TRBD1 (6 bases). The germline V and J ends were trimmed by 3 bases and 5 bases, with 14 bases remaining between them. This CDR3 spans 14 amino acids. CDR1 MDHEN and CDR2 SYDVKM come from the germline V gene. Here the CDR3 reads CASSFGPGADEQYF. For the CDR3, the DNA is TGTGCCAGCAGTTTCGGCCCAGGGGCGGACGAGCAGTACTTC.

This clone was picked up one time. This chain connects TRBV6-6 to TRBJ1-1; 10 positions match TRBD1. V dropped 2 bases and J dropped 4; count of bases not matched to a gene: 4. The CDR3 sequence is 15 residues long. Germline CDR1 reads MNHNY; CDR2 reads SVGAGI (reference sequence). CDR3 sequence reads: CASSYATGGRTEAFF. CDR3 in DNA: TGTGCCAGCAGTTACGCGACAGGGGGCCGCACTGAAGCTTTCTTT.

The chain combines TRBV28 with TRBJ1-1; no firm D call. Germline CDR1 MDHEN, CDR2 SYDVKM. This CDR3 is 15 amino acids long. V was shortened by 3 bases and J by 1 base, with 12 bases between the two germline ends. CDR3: CASSFLVWGNTEAFF. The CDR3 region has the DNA TGTGCCAGCAGTTTCTTGGTTTGGGGGAACACTGAAGCTTTCTTT.